This T cell receptor beta chain derives from a study of CD8 T cells in ankylosing spondylitis. Findings of the study overall: Apparently characteristic of ankylosing spondylitis blood was a TCR beta motif (roughly eight highly homologous variants).

As the method for making TCR beta libraries, quantitative 5'-RACE with molecular barcodes was used. TCRdb recomputed calls from the 5' RACE reads with MiXCR, one row per CDR3 protein. This table has 150,000 to 200,000 distinct CDR3 sequences, 10% to 15% appearing once. This clonotype was seen at least ten times. Its cognate antigen is unknown. V lost 5 bases, J lost 1 base, and 8 bases lay in between. The V gene's germline CDR1 is DFQATT and CDR2 SNEGSKA (reference sequence). There are 12 residues in the CDR3. The V call is TRBV20-1, the J call TRBJ1-1; D is undetermined. The sequence was collected from a female donor with ankylosing spondylitis or in good health (not recorded which). Sequences were obtained from blood, either unsorted or a sorted T cell fraction (not recorded which). The CDR3 sequence is CSAGYRNTEAFF. Written as DNA, the CDR3 is TGCAGTGCTGGTTACAGGAACACTGAAGCTTTCTTT.